Listed below are T cell receptor beta chains from one sample, sequenced in a study of shared clonotypes between healthy human individuals. Measured with immunoSEQ multiplex PCR; TCRdb has only the in-frame clones, and not every one. The table lists 950,000 to 1,100,000 clones, around 78% of them singletons, with roughly 0.61% in the top ten. Sequenced material: memory CD4+ T cells from PBMCs. These receptor sequences come from a young man in good health. Some clones in this sample may be carry-over from other donors' samples. The conserved cysteine and the conserved F or W are not part of the CDR3 here.

14 | TRBV9 | ASSVDDEGLDYGYT
13 | TRBV7-2 | ASSFETPPGNTIY
10 | TRBV28 | ASSLNRNIQY
14 | TRBV14 | ASSQGISGRTDTQY
9 | TRBV6-5 | ASRNRGGQY
13 | TRBV18 | ASSPQGGLNTEAF
10 | TRBV29-1 | SVLIGRTEAF
11 | TRBV28 | ASIKAGGPSGS
12 | TRBV7-8 | ASSLEQGGRGYT
13 | TRBV5-1 | ASSLGGQHPYEQY
13 | TRBV28 | ASSWRQGLYNEQF
12 | TRBV19 | ASRDRSVGNTIY
10 | TRBV7-9 | ASAFGGNEQY
12 | TRBV7-9 | ASSLTRGGDEQY
12 | TRBV6-1 | ASSEWGSGNTIY
13 | TRBV9 | ASNRDHSGANVLT
12 | TRBV29-1 | SGGEPGAGQPQH
12 | TRBV9 | ASSVEGATGELF
16 | TRBV19 | ASSIGGPVIRSYNEQF
12 | TRBV18 | ASSPPGVDYGYT
13 | TRBV18 | ASSRGLAGDNEQF
13 | TRBV15 | ATSSGRQAPDTQY
13 | TRBV6-6 | ASISATGGVGGYT
11 | TRBV11-2 | ASSLTPGGEQY
12 | TRBV4-1 | ASSQLFAAGELF
13 | TRBV5-4 | ASSLEGGRGAEAF
13 | TRBV7-6 | ASSYLQGSYNEQF
11 | TRBV18 | ASSPTGTTEAF
13 | TRBV7-2 | ASSTTGGKNQPQH
13 | TRBV28 | ASSTPRDYTDTQY
15 | TRBV7-3 | ASSLLASTSPTDTQY
12 | TRBV7-2 | ASQGGAKQETQY
14 | TRBV19 | ASSPTIGQGNEKLF
16 | TRBV28 | ASRWRQGRALSGNTIY
14 | TRBV4-1 | ASSQDSRGQAYGYT
11 | TRBV18 | ASSPQGNTEAF
9 | TRBV30 | AWSPGFEQY
13 | TRBV18 | ASSRQRETQETQY
12 | TRBV4-2 | ASSQVGLFAEQF
11 | TRBV2 | ASRSREDTEAF
11 | TRBV28 | ASQTGWQETQY
11 | TRBV18 | ASSPTDRGKEY
14 | TRBV6-6 | ASSYGAVGGQETQH
14 | TRBV7-8 | ASSPNVLAVQYEQY
13 | TRBV6-5 | ATRTLGTGYSPLH
11 | TRBV12-2 | ASRLEVNYGYT
13 | TRBV18 | ASSPVRGLNEKLF
13 | TRBV5-1 | ASSLAGTSEETQY